Detailed here is one TCR beta chain. Its antigen remains unidentified. The record originates from a study of CD8+ T cells in alopecia areata. Study in general: Treated patients took oral tofacitinib at 5 to 10 mg twice daily.

Treatment specified: oral pan-JAK inhibitor, 5-10 mg twice daily. Both CD4+ and CD8+ T cells were separated by sorting PBMCs. The study, taken as a whole, reports: Persistence of many expanded lesional clones was seen in scalp and blood during tofacitinib.

The V gene lost 0 bases and the J gene lost 4 bases, with 13 bases spanning the gap. The CDR3 loop spans 16 amino acids. CDR1 MNHEY and CDR2 SMNVEV come from the germline V gene (reference sequence). It was cDNA, reverse transcribed from extracted RNA, that served as the sequencing template. Generated by immunoSEQ multiplex PCR, the TCRdb table keeps only in-frame clones and is missing some. This repertoire shows about 190,000 clones, 55% to 70% found once; its top ten account for around 0.69%. This TCR was sampled from a human donor with alopecia areata. The chain links TRBV27 to TRBJ1-5; D is possibly TRBD1 (6 bases). Specimen: CD4+ T cells sorted from blood, collected at week 4, from a patient treated with tofacitinib. CDR3 amino acids: CASSLSSVRGNQPQHF. DNA of the CDR3: TGTGCCAGCAGTTTATCGTCGGTTAGGGGGAATCAGCCCCAGCATTTT.